What follows are 16 T cell receptor beta chains derived from one specimen sequenced in a study of a mutant IDH1 vaccine in newly diagnosed glioma (dated by TCRdb to about 2021). The library relied on the immunoSEQ multiplex PCR assay. The immuneACCESS repertoire file appears here via TCRdb, limited to in-frame rearrangements. These files lack a portion of the clones; in checked studies, under half of the deficit traces to unresolved V genes, and the cause of the others is not known. The sample has some 51,000 clones on record, over 65% of them singletons. The ten largest clones capture approximately 1.8% of the sample. In light of the paper, this sample's time point label describes: baseline, week 1 (first vaccination visit). The sample's treatment or condition label, decoded: pre-vaccination baseline after standard-of-care therapy. The sample consisted of PBMCs, taken from a glioma patient treated with radiotherapy, temozolomide or both. The receptors originated from a woman aged 40 to 50 with glioma.

The V and J genes are TRBV6-5 and TRBJ2-4; D is uncertain. V lost 6 bases and J 0 bases, leaving 12 bases between the germline ends. The CDR3 extends over 15 amino acids. Germline V gives CDR1 MNHEY, CDR2 SVGAGI. DNA for the CDR3: TGTGCCAGCAGGAGTAGAACGCTAGCCAAAAACATTCAGTACTTC. Its translation is CASRSRTLAKNIQYF.

This clone has a handful of counts. V usage is TRBV19 and J usage is TRBJ1-4, with 7 bases matching TRBD1. Germline trimming cut 3 bases from V and 4 bases from J; bases unmatched to any gene: 8. The CDR3 runs to 16 residues. In germline, CDR1 is LNHDA, CDR2 SQIVND (reference sequence). The CDR3 region has the DNA TGTGCCAGTAGTATTGGGACAGAGGGAGGTAATGAAAAACTGTTTTTT. This sequence encodes CASSIGTEGGNEKLFF.

The chain uses TRBV30 and TRBJ1-6; 7 bases are a match to TRBD1. Germline V gives CDR1 GTSNPN, CDR2 SVGIG (reference sequence). J was trimmed by 7 bases and V by 0 bases; bases with no gene match: 3. The CDR3 has 14 residues. This chain's CDR3 is CAWSVARGNSPLHF. CDR3 coding DNA: TGTGCCTGGAGTGTTGCCAGGGGGAATTCACCCCTCCACTTT.

The CDR3 DNA reads as TGTGCCAGCAGTTTATCGCACAGGGGGCATCAGCCCCAGCATTTT. It encodes CASSLSHRGHQPQHF. The chain joins TRBV27 to TRBJ1-5; 9 bases match TRBD1. Germline V lookup: CDR1 MNHEY, CDR2 SMNVEV (reference sequence). The CDR3 contains 15 residues. Unmatched junction bases numbered 2, after V lost 0 bases and J lost 5 bases.

This clone is a singleton in its sample. The chain couples TRBV25-1 to TRBJ2-3, with no clear D. Looked up from germline, CDR1 is MGHDK and CDR2 is SYGVNS. The V and J ends lost 0 bases and 2 bases respectively, with 6 bases between them. This CDR3 has 14 residues. The CDR3 DNA follows: TGTGCCAGCAGTGAATATCGGCTCACAGATACGCAGTATTTT. It encodes CASSEYRLTDTQYF.

This chain joins TRBV27 and TRBJ1-1; 8 bases are shared with TRBD1. CDR1 is MNHEY and CDR2 is SMNVEV in the germline V gene (reference sequence). The V and J ends lost 4 bases and 3 bases, in that order; junction bases with no gene match: 7. The CDR3 extends over 15 amino acids. The CDR3 DNA follows: TGTGCCAGCAGTTCCCCCCCGGGACAGGACACTGAAGCTTTCTTT. This translates into CASSSPPGQDTEAFF.

The chain is built from TRBV6-6 and TRBJ2-7; TRBD1 matches 9 bases. The length of the CDR3 is 16 residues. Germline V gene data show CDR1 as MNHNY and CDR2 as SVGAGI (reference sequence). The trim removed 0 bases at V and 3 bases at J, leaving 6 bases unmatched. CDR3 coding DNA: TGTGCCAGCAGTTACTCAGGGACAGGGTCCGGCTACGAGCAGTACTTC. This encodes CASSYSGTGSGYEQYF.

The chain has TRBV7-9 and TRBJ1-1; D uncertain. The CDR3 is 14 residues long. Trimming stripped 5 bases from V and 1 base from J, with 11 bases between. Germline CDR1 and CDR2: SEHNR and FQNEAQ (reference sequence). Written as DNA, the CDR3 is TGTGCCAGCAGCCAAGGTTGGAGGAACACTGAAGCTTTCTTT. Translated: CASSQGWRNTEAFF.

The rearrangement uses TRBV7-8 and TRBJ2-3; 9 bases are shared with TRBD1. The germline V gene encodes CDR1 SGHVS and CDR2 FQNEAQ. The CDR3 extends over 16 amino acids. V lost 0 bases and J lost 2; bases outside the gene matches: 3. The CDR3 coding sequence is TGTGCCAGCAGCTTAGCGACAGGGGGGGTCACAGATACGCAGTATTTT. Its protein product is CASSLATGGVTDTQYF. The complete variable domain, with remaining parts taken from reference TRBV7-8 and TRBJ2-3, reads GAGVSQSPRYKVAKRGQDVALRCDPISGHVSLFWYQQALGQGPEFLTYFQNEAQLDKSGLPSDRFFAERPEGSVSTLKIQRTQQEDSAVYLCASSLATGGVTDTQYFGPGTRLTVL.

This chain connects TRBV20-1 to TRBJ2-5; D gene unclear. Germline-derived CDR1 and CDR2 are DFQATT and SNEGSKA (reference sequence). The V end lost 6 bases, the J end lost 5 bases, and 7 bases lay between the germline ends. The CDR3 contains 10 residues. DNA for the CDR3: TGCAGTGCAGGTGTGGAGACCCAGTACTTC. This codes for CSAGVETQYF.

This chain connects TRBV29-1 to TRBJ1-1; 8 positions match TRBD1. Germline V CDR1 and CDR2: SQVTM, ANQGSEA. J was trimmed by 4 bases and V by 5 bases; bases with no gene match: 12. The CDR3 extends over 15 amino acids. CDR3 amino acids: CSVHLRQDRGTEAFF. The CDR3 DNA sequence: TGCAGCGTTCACTTGAGGCAAGACAGGGGCACTGAAGCTTTCTTT.

This clone turned up a few times. The rearrangement uses TRBV7-9 and TRBJ2-6; D is perhaps TRBD2 (6 bases). The V end was cut by 10 bases, the J end by 2 bases, with 9 bases between. The CDR3 consists of 13 residues. Germline CDR1 and CDR2: SEHNR and FQNEAQ (reference sequence). The CDR3 loop reads CAIGGPGANVLTF. In DNA, the CDR3 is TGTGCCATCGGGGGACCTGGGGCCAACGTCCTGACTTTC.

The chain carries TRBV4-1 and TRBJ1-3; D not resolved. The CDR3 is 15 residues long. V lost 0 bases and J 2 bases, leaving 8 bases between the germline ends. Germline lookup yields CDR1 MGHRA and CDR2 YSYEKL. CDR3 DNA: TGCGCCAGCAGCCAAGATACCCTCACTGGAAACACCATATATTTT. This gives the protein CASSQDTLTGNTIYF.

This clone was counted between two and nine times. The CDR3 spells CASSREDQPQHF. The DNA of the CDR3 is TGTGCCAGCAGCCGAGAGGATCAGCCCCAGCATTTT. The rearrangement uses TRBV14 and TRBJ1-5; no reliable D call. The CDR3 sequence is 12 residues long. Trimming stripped 4 bases from V and 5 bases from J, with 6 bases between. The V gene's germline CDR1 is SGHDN and CDR2 FVKESK.

The J gene is TRBJ1-1, the V gene TRBV19, with 7 nucleotides matching TRBD1. With 4 bases clipped from V and 1 base from J, the junction kept 0 bases outside the gene matches. This CDR3 has 13 amino acids. From germline, CDR1 is LNHDA and CDR2 SQIVND (reference sequence). Written as DNA, the CDR3 is TGTGCCAGTAGTACAGGGGGGAACACTGAAGCTTTCTTT. Protein product: CASSTGGNTEAFF.

The V and J genes are TRBV5-1 and TRBJ2-1; 7 positions match TRBD2. Trimming at V came to 3 bases and at J to 9 bases, leaving 3 bases not matched to a gene. Germline CDR1 and CDR2: SGHRS and YFSETQ. The CDR3 covers 12 residues. Here the CDR3 reads CASSSWGGEQFF. The CDR3 DNA follows: TGCGCCAGCAGCTCCTGGGGGGGTGAGCAGTTCTTC.